This T cell receptor (beta chain) comes out of a study of beta chain features in type 1 diabetes. Broader study findings: In every one of the four CD4+ subsets, TCRB CDR3s were moderately but significantly shorter in Type 1 diabetes patients.

Germline lookup yields CDR1 ENHRY and CDR2 SYGVKD. The CDR3 runs 18 residues. V lost 0 bases and J lost 6, with 21 bases in between. As concerns this clone: Its target is unknown.

Every isolated RNA sample was fully reverse transcribed, so sequencing captured expressed TCRB transcripts. This table comes from immunoSEQ multiplex PCR, and its TCRdb copy is limited to in-frame clones, with some not included. The sample includes about 52,000 clones, less than 55% of them seen just once. This clonotype originated in a man aged 25 to 45 with type 1 diabetes. V is TRBV10-3 and J is TRBJ1-5, with a weak D call TRBD1 (6 bases). The sequencing sample was made of Tregs from blood. The CDR3 sequence is CAISESLGGAGVAQPQHF. The CDR3 nucleotides read TGTGCCATCAGTGAGTCCTTGGGTGGAGCAGGGGTCGCTCAGCCCCAGCATTTT.